This paragraph reports one T cell receptor (beta chain). This clonotype appeared many times. Its antigen remains undetermined. No per-base quality is available; no much larger clone lies one base away. There are 15 amino acids in the CDR3, from cysteine to phenylalanine inclusive. The entry retains the CDR3 DNA only, 45 bases that are in frame from base 1. For CDR1 and CDR2, the germline V gene (reference sequence) lists LGHDT and YNNKEL. The germline ends are 10 bases apart after V is trimmed by 0 bases and J by 3 bases. Reading the label with the study, this specimen's time point is: newly diagnosed GD, antithyroid drugs for less than 3 months. For both TCR sequencing and RNA sequencing, RNA was extracted from PBMCs in TRIzol. The diagnosis of Graves' disease was made according to American Thyroid Association guidelines. Recruitment of patients was carried out at an endocrinology department in Xi'an, China. Each patient gave 9 to 10 milliliters of peripheral blood, collected in an EDTA anticoagulant tube. Ficoll Paque Plus density gradient separation was used to isolate PBMCs, and no further T cell sorting was performed. An Agilent 2100 Bioanalyzer and agarose gel were used to check RNA quality, and a NanoDrop 2000 was used to measure RNA concentration.

To prepare the library, multiplex PCR was applied. Reads for this sample came from an Illumina HiSeq 4000. TCR beta libraries were built with iRepertoire HTBI primers and Arm-PCR amplification of CDR3 regions. Before sequencing, the PCR products underwent gel purification. From the authors' description of their analysis: Across samples, about 64 TRBV and approximately 15 TRBJ segments were identified and used for gene usage analysis of CDR3 amino acid clonotypes. Filtered high-quality paired reads were merged into contigs using COPE and FqMerger. Contigs were aligned with BLAST to IMGT TRBV, TRBD and TRBJ reference genes, and CDR3 was defined per IMGT. Any clonotype with a frequency above 0.1% was classified as a highly expanded clone. Shannon entropy served as the measure of repertoire diversity, while the Gini coefficient captured V-J evenness. A clonotype was considered public if more than one individual shared it. TCRdb trimmed the raw reads at Q25, called clones with MiXCR and kept productive beta chains. Records with the same CDR3 protein are collapsed into one entry carrying the most frequent genes and DNA. V and J calls and clone size were set by TCRdb, not the authors. The sample yields around 480,000 distinct CDR3 sequences; about 16% were counted once. Around 25% of the sample lies in the top ten.

The data originate from a study of regulatory T cells in long-lasting Graves disease (dated by TCRdb to the early 2020s). A note on the overall study: In the newly diagnosed Graves' disease group, patients had been taking antithyroid drugs for less than 3 months. The study was conducted in China and was registered as a clinical trial. Patients with persistent Graves' disease were compared with patients with newly diagnosed Graves' disease using TCR sequencing and RNA sequencing of peripheral blood. TCR sequencing covered around 13 persistent and 20 or so newly diagnosed Graves' disease patients, about 35 samples in total.

Summary of the overall study and its limitations: Only peripheral blood was studied, because thyroid tissue, the primary lesion, was inaccessible. Persistent disease showed preferential use of TRBV28, TRBJ1-2 and TRBJ2-5, whereas newly diagnosed disease favored TRBV20-1 and TRBJ2-1. Compared with newly diagnosed patients, patients with persistent Graves' disease had lower TCR Shannon entropy and fewer highly expanded clones, which suggests clonal expansion. Patients with persistent disease shared more public clonotypes (about 2,700) than newly diagnosed patients did (966). The authors acknowledged the small sample size as a limitation that may reduce accuracy. Sequencing and analysis were limited to the TCR beta chain.

These records were also assigned to another study, of T cells in Graves' hyperthyroidism and ophthalmopathy. Reported in the second study: Stable Graves' hyperthyroidism was defined as no progression to ophthalmopathy during 18 months of follow-up. The hyperthyroidism patients were between 18 and 65 years old and newly diagnosed, with a disease duration of less than 2 months. Exclusion was applied to patients with uncontrolled infections, other autoimmune diseases, pregnancy or lactation. Diagnoses were established on the basis of clinical symptoms, serum thyroxine and TRAb, thyroid ultrasound, and orbital computed tomography. The TCR CDR3 was subjected to a first round of RT-PCR using the HTBI primer set and the Qiagen OneStep RT-PCR kit. Most expanded thyroid clonotypes (frequency above 0.001) were also found in blood, which suggests that blood repertoires may mirror thyroid immune responses. In cross-validation, a model built on a 13 V-J signature told ophthalmopathy apart from stable hyperthyroidism with 85% to 90% sensitivity and 81% to 82% specificity, and in testing the same model reached 80%/75%. In validation, the model predicted progression to ophthalmopathy with 60% to 71% sensitivity and around 72% specificity, a median of around six months before onset. To identify TCR V-J signatures that set the groups apart, the researchers used a discovery cohort of about a hundred patients, made up of fewer than 50 with Graves' ophthalmopathy and 57 with stable Graves' hyperthyroidism. Whether ophthalmopathy could be predicted prospectively was tested in an independent validation cohort made up of roughly 19 hyperthyroidism patients plus 17 patients who later progressed to ophthalmopathy. For training and testing, the approximately 92 patients in the discovery cohort were randomly divided in a 7:3 ratio. The study also compared thyroid tissue and blood T-cell repertoires from a handful of Graves' hyperthyroidism patients. After sampling, hyperthyroidism patients received methimazole starting at 30 mg daily, and ophthalmopathy patients received high-dose intravenous methylprednisolone. Libraries were constructed in a second round of multiplex PCR, after which size selection and purification were carried out. Paired-end sequencing of the libraries was performed with 100 bp reads on an Illumina HiSeq2000. Raw data were processed with SOAPnuke, discarding reads with adapters, uncalled bases, mean Phred below 15, or no exact constant-primer or identifier match. COPE v1.2.5 was used to merge the high-quality paired reads, and each unique nucleotide sequence was defined as a clonotype. MiTCR v1.1 was used to align clonotypes to the IMGT TRBV, TRBD and TRBJ reference segments. The analysis included only V-J combinations with a frequency above 0.0001, which together covered around 99% of the repertoires. The TCS score was defined as F50 (clonal expansion) divided by E x V (chaos), with BLOSUM62-based TCRdist calculated between CDR3 peptides within each V-J. Welch's t-statistics and random forest reduced roughly 500 V-J features to roughly 13, which were used in a naive Bayes classifier (R e1071). No statistical method was used to set the sample size in advance, and investigators knew the group allocation. The paper reports TCR Vbeta CDR3 sequencing of 140 or so peripheral blood samples: some 41 ophthalmopathy, 70 to 85 hyperthyroidism and around 17 progressor patients.

The source material was peripheral blood mononuclear cells (PBMCs), sampled at new diagnosis, from a patient treated with antithyroid drugs. This TCR was sampled from a woman aged 35-60 years with Graves disease. Donor details come from another sample of the same person, matched by shared clones. The rearranged chain carries TRBV3-1 and TRBJ2-3; no confident D gene assignment can be made. CDR3 region: CASSQEGRVTDTQYF. The DNA is as follows: TGTGCCAGCAGCCAAGAAGGTAGGGTAACAGATACGCAGTATTTT.